Below are 11 T cell receptor beta chains sequenced from a single sample in a study of blood T cells in healthy people across ages. A sample-barcoded 5' primer and a J-beta primer mix were used in a second PCR of roughly 7 to 12 cycles. Using its own MiXCR run on the 5' RACE reads, TCRdb lists one record per CDR3 protein. The sample carries hundreds of thousands of distinct CDR3 sequences, around 50% recorded once. The sample comprised blood. The receptors were sampled from a middle-aged man in good health.

CDR3 sequence (DNA): TGTGCCAGCAGCTTTTGGACAGGGGGCTCGGAGACCCAGTACTTC. Protein sequence: CASSFWTGGSETQYF. The chain carries TRBV7-2 and TRBJ2-5; 11 nucleotides align to TRBD1. The CDR3 is made up of 15 amino acids. The V segment lost 3 bases and the J segment 5 bases; nucleotides outside the gene matches: 5. The germline V gene has CDR1 SGHTA and CDR2 FQGNSA.

This clonotype was seen many times. The rearrangement joins TRBV25-1 to TRBJ2-7; D call uncertain. The CDR3 runs to 13 residues. Germline V gene sequence: CDR1 MGHDK, CDR2 SYGVNS. The V gene lost 2 bases and the J gene lost 4 bases, with 9 bases spanning the gap. Here the CDR3 DNA reads TGTGCCAGCAGTGAACCGACCTCGTACGAGCAGTACTTC. Its protein is CASSEPTSYEQYF.

The chain joins TRBV9 to TRBJ1-1, with D possibly matching TRBD1 (5 bases). Trimming pared 0 bases from V and 4 bases from J, leaving 19 bases between. CDR1 is SGDLS and CDR2 is YYNGEE in the germline V gene. This CDR3 is built from 17 residues. In DNA form, the CDR3 reads TGTGCCAGCAGCGTAGGGCCGACCCCGGCAGGGAGCACTGAAGCTTTCTTT. It translates to CASSVGPTPAGSTEAFF.

The chain employs TRBV14 and TRBJ2-7; maybe TRBD1 (5 bases). CDR3 size: 14 residues. Germline CDR1 is SGHDN and CDR2 is FVKESK. The ends were cut back, 0 bases at V and 4 bases at J, with 10 bases in the middle. CDR3 sequence (DNA): TGTGCCAGCAGCCAAGATGGGGCTAGGTACGAGCAGTACTTC. Translated: CASSQDGARYEQYF.

This clonotype was counted between two and nine times. The V and J genes are TRBV7-2 and TRBJ2-5; TRBD1 or TRBD2 may be the D gene (5 bases each). The last part of the DNA fits TRBJ2-7 better; the J call may be wrong. The germline gives CDR1 SGHTA, CDR2 FQGNSA. The CDR3 covers 15 residues. The CDR3 loop is CASSSISGHGGEQYF. CDR3 nucleotide sequence: TGTGCCAGCAGCTCCATCTCGGGGCACGGAGGCGAGCAGTACTTC.

The rearrangement links TRBV5-1 to TRBJ2-7; 7 bases are a match to TRBD2. The CDR3 has 17 amino acids. V was pared by 2 bases and J by 0 bases, with 11 bases of the junction left unmatched. In germline, CDR1 is SGHRS, CDR2 YFSETQ. The CDR3 bases are TGCGCCAGCAGCTTCAAAGAGTCTAGCGGTAGCTCCTACGAGCAGTACTTC. Translation: CASSFKESSGSSYEQYF.

The sample holds a few counts of this clonotype. The rearrangement joins TRBV7-2 to TRBJ2-3; the D is unclear. V gave up 3 bases and J gave up 7 bases, with 5 bases separating them. The germline V gene encodes CDR1 SGHTA and CDR2 FQGNSA. The CDR3 has 11 amino acids. The DNA of the CDR3 is TGTGCCAGCAGCTTGAGTAATACGCAGTATTTT. It is translated as CASSLSNTQYF. Variable domain in full (rest from reference TRBV7-2 and TRBJ2-3): GAGVSQSPSNKVTEKGKDVELRCDPISGHTALYWYRQSLGQGLEFLIYFQGNSAPDKSGLPSDRFSAERTGGSVSTLTIQRTQQEDSAVYLCASSLSNTQYFGPGTRLTVL.

CDR3 nucleotides: TGTGCCAGCAGTTGGGGACAGGGGGCAATAGATACGCAGTATTTT. It encodes CASSWGQGAIDTQYF. The chain has TRBV28 and TRBJ2-3, with TRBD1 identical over 12 bases. This CDR3 is built from 15 residues. Per the germline V gene, CDR1 is MDHEN and CDR2 is SYDVKM. Trimming at V came to 4 bases and at J to 5 bases, leaving 4 bases not matched to a gene.

The chain combines TRBV12-3 or TRBV12-4 with TRBJ1-5; 11 nucleotides match TRBD1. Unmatched junction bases numbered 10, after V lost 5 bases and J lost 4 bases. CDR3 length: 17 amino acids. CDR3 region: CASSPRTGGLLNQPQHF. The DNA of the CDR3 is TGTGCCAGCAGTCCGCGGACAGGGGGCCTTTTAAATCAGCCCCAGCATTTT.

The chain carries TRBV29-1 and TRBJ2-2; D not certain. This CDR3 is built from 12 residues. Germline loops: CDR1 SQVTM, CDR2 ANQGSEA. V lost 5 bases and J lost 2, with 6 bases in between. CDR3 bases: TGCAGCGTTCACGGTAACACCGGGGAGCTGTTTTTT. It yields the protein CSVHGNTGELFF.

This rearrangement joins TRBV7-2 to TRBJ2-7; weak D call: TRBD2 (7 bases). V gave up 1 base and J gave up 10 bases, with 20 bases separating them. Per germline, CDR1 SGHTA and CDR2 FQGNSA. The CDR3 is made up of 15 amino acids. The CDR3 coding sequence is TGTGCCAGCAGCTTAGGGGGGGGACAAAGAGAGGCCCAGTACTTC. It translates to CASSLGGGQREAQYF.